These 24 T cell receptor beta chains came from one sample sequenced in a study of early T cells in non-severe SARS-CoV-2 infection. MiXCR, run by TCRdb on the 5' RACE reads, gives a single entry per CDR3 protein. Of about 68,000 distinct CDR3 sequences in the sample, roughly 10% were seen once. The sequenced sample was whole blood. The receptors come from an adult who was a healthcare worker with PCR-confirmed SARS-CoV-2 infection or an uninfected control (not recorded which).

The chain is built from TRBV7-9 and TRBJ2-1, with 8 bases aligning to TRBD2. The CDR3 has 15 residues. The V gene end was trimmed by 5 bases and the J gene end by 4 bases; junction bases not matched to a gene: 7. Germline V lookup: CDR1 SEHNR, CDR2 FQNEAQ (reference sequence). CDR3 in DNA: TGTGCCAGCAGCGAAAGCGGGAGTGCTTACAATGAGCAGTTCTTC. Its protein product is CASSESGSAYNEQFF.

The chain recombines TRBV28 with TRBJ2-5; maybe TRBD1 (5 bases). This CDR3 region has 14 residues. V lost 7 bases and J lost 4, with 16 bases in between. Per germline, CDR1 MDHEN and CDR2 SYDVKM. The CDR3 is CASKSPRQRETQYF. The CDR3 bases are TGTGCCAGCAAGTCACCACGACAGAGAGAGACCCAGTACTTC.

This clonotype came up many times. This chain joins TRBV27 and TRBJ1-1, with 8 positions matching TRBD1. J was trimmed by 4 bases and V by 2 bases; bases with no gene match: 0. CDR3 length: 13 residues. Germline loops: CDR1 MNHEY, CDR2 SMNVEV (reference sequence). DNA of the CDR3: TGTGCCAGCAGTTTAACAGGGGGCACTGAAGCTTTCTTT. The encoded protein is CASSLTGGTEAFF.

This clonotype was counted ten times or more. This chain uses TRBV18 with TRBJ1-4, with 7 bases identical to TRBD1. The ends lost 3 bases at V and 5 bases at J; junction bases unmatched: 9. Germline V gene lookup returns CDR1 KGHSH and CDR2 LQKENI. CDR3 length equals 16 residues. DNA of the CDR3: TGTGCCAGCTCACCGGCAGAGGGGGCGATGAATGAAAAACTGTTTTTT. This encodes CASSPAEGAMNEKLFF.

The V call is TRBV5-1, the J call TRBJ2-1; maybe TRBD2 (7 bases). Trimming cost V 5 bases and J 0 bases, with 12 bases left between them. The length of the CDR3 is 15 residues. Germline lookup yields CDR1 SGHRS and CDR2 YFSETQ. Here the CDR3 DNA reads TGCGCCAGCAGAGAAGGGGGGGCCTCCTACAATGAGCAGTTCTTC. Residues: CASREGGASYNEQFF.

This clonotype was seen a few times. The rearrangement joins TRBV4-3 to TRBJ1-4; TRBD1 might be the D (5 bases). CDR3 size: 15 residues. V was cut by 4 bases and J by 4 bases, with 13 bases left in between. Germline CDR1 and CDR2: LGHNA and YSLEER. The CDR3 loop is CASSRSGTLNEKLFF. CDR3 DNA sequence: TGCGCCAGCAGCCGCTCCGGGACCCTTAATGAAAAACTGTTTTTT.

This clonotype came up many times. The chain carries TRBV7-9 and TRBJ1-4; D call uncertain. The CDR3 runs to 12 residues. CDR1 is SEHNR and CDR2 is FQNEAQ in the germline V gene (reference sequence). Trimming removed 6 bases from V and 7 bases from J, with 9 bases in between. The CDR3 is CASSPGSEKLFF. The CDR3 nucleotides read TGTGCCAGCAGTCCGGGCAGTGAAAAACTGTTTTTT.

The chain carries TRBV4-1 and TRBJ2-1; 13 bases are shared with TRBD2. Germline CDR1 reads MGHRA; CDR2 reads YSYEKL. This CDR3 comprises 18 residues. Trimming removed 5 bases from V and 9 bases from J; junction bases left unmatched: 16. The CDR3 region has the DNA TGCGCCAGCAGCAAAGGCCCTGCACTAGCGGGAGGGCCAGGTGAGCAGTTCTTC. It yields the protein CASSKGPALAGGPGEQFF.

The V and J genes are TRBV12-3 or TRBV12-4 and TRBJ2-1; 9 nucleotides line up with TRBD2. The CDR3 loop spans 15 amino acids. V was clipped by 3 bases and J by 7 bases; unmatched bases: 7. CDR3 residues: CASSFTLAGKNEQFF. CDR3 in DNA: TGTGCCAGCAGTTTCACCCTAGCGGGAAAGAATGAGCAGTTCTTC.

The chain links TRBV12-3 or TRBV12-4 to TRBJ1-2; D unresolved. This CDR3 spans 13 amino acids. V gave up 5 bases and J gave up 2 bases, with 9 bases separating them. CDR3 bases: TGTGCCAGCAGTGCCTCACCGAACTATGGCTACACCTTC. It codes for CASSASPNYGYTF.

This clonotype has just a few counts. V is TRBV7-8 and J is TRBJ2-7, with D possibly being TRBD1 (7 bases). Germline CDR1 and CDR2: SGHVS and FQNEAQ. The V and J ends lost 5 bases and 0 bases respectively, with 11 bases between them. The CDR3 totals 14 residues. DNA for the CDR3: TGTGCCAGCAGCGCGGGACAGACCTCCTACGAGCAGTACTTC. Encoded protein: CASSAGQTSYEQYF.

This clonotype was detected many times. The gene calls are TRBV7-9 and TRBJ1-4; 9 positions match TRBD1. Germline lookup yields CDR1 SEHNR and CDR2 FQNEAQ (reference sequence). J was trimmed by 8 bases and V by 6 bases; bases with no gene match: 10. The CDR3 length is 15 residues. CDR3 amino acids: CASRTRTGEGEKLFF. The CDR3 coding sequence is TGTGCCAGCAGGACCCGGACAGGGGAAGGGGAAAAACTGTTTTTT. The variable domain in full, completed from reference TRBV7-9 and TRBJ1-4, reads DTGVSQNPRHKITKRGQNVTFRCDPISEHNRLYWYRQTLGQGPEFLTYFQNEAQLEKSRLLSDRFSAERPKGSFSTLEIQRTEQGDSAMYLCASRTRTGEGEKLFFGSGTQLSVL.

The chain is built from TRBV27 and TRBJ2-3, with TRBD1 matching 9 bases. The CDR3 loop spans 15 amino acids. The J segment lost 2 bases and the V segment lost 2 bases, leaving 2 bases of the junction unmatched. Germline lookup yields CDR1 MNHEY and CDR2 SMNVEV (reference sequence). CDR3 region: CASSLGTGHTDTQYF. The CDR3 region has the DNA TGTGCCAGCAGTTTAGGGACAGGGCACACAGATACGCAGTATTTT.

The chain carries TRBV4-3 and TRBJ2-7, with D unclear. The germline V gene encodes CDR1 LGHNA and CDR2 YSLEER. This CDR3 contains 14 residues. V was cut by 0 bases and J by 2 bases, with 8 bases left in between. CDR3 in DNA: TGCGCCAGCAGCCAAGAACCGGGTCCCTACGAGCAGTACTTC. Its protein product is CASSQEPGPYEQYF.

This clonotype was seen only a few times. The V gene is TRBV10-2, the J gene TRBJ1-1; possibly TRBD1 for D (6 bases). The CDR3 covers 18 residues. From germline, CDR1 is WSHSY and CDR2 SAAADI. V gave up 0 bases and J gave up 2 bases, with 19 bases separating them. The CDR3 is CASSESRGAGRRNTEAFF. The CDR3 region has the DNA TGCGCCAGCAGTGAGTCACGGGGGGCAGGGAGGCGTAACACTGAAGCTTTCTTT.

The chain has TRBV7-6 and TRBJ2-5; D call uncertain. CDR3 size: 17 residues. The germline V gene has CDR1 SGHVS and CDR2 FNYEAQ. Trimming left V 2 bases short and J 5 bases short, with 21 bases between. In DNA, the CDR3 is TGTGCCAGCAGCTTATTATCCCTGGGGTCGGTGCAGGAGACCCAGTACTTC. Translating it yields CASSLLSLGSVQETQYF.

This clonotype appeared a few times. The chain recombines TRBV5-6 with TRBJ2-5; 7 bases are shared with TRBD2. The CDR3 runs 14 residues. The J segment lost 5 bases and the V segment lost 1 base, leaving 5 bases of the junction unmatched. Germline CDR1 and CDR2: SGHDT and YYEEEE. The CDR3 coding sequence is TGTGCCAGCAGCTTGTCGCGGGGGATGGAGACCCAGTACTTC. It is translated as CASSLSRGMETQYF.

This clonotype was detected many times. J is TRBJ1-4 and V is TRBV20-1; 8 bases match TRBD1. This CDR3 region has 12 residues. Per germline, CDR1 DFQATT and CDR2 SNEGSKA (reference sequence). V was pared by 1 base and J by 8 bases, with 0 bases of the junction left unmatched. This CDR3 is CSARGQGEKLFF. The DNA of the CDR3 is TGCAGTGCTAGAGGACAGGGGGAAAAACTGTTTTTT.

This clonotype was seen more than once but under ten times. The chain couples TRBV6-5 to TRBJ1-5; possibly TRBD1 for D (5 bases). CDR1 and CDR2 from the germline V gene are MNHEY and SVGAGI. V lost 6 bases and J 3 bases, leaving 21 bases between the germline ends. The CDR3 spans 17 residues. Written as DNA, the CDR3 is TGTGCCAGCAGCCGGACCTATTCGGGGGAGACCAATCAGCCCCAGCATTTT. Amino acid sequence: CASSRTYSGETNQPQHF.

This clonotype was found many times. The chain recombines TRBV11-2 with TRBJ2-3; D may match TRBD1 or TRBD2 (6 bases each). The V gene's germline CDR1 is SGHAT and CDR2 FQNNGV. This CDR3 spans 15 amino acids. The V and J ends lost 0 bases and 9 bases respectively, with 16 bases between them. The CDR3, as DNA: TGTGCCAGCAGCTTAGAGGGGGCTGGGGGAGGCACGCAGTATTTT. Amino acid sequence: CASSLEGAGGGTQYF.

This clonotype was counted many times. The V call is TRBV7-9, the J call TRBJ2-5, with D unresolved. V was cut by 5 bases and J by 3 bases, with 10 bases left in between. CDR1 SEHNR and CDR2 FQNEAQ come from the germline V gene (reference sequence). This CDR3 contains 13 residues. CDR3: CASSPRSEETQYF. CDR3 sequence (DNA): TGTGCCAGCAGCCCGCGGTCGGAAGAGACCCAGTACTTC.

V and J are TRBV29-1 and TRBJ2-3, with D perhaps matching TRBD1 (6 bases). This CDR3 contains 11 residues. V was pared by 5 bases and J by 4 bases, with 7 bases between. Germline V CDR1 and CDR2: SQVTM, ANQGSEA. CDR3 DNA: TGCAGCGTTAAGGGGGCAGATACGCAGTATTTT. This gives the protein CSVKGADTQYF.

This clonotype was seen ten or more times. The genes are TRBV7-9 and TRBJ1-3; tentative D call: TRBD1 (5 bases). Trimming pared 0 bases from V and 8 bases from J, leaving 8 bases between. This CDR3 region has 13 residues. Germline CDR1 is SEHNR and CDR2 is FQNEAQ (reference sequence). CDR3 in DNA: TGTGCCAGCAGCTTAGCCGGGGGACACACCATATATTTT. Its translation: CASSLAGGHTIYF.

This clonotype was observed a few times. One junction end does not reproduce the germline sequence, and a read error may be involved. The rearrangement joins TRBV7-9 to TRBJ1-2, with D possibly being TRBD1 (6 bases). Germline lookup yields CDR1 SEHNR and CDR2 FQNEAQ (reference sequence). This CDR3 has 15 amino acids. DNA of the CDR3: TGTGCCAGCAGCCCTACAGGGCCCACTAATTATGGCTACACCTTC. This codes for CASSPTGPTNYGYTF.